This entry lists 7 T cell receptor beta chains sequenced from one sample in a study of T cells in Graves' hyperthyroidism and ophthalmopathy. Amplified regions were TCR beta CDR3 sequences from RNA transcripts. First-round RT-PCR of the TCR CDR3 relied on the HTBI primer set. TCRdb processed the multiplex PCR reads anew with MiXCR; each CDR3 protein has one entry. The sample holds around 620,000 distinct CDR3 sequences, roughly 46% seen once. Sequencing was carried out using peripheral blood or thyroid tissue (not recorded which). Every receptor here comes from an adult woman with Graves' disease, either hyperthyroidism or ophthalmopathy (not recorded which).

This clonotype was seen only a few times. The chain recombines TRBV19 with TRBJ2-6; tentatively, D is TRBD1 (6 bases). This CDR3 comprises 15 residues. The V and J ends lost 7 bases and 0 bases respectively, with 10 bases between them. Germline assignment: CDR1 LNHDA and CDR2 SQIVND (reference sequence). The CDR3 region has the DNA TGTGCCAGTACCAGAGGGGGCTCTGGGGCCAACGTCCTGACTTTC. As protein: CASTRGGSGANVLTF.

J is TRBJ2-5 and V is TRBV11-2, with 10 bases identical to TRBD1. Germline CDR1 reads SGHAT; CDR2 reads FQNNGV. Trimming took 5 bases from V and 4 from J; bases not matched to a gene: 4. This CDR3 region has 14 residues. DNA for the CDR3: TGTGCCAGCAGCCAATGGGACAGGGGAGAGACCCAGTACTTC. Protein: CASSQWDRGETQYF.

This clonotype was found once. The gene calls are TRBV10-3 and TRBJ2-1, with TRBD1 matching over 7 bases. The ends lost 7 bases at V and 6 bases at J; junction bases unmatched: 6. Germline V gives CDR1 ENHRY, CDR2 SYGVKD. The CDR3 is 13 amino acids. CDR3 coding DNA: TGTGCCATCACCTTCGACAGGGTCAATGAGCAGTTCTTC. This encodes CAITFDRVNEQFF.

This clonotype was counted many times. The chain has TRBV19 and TRBJ1-1, with no clear D. Trimming removed 6 bases at V and 6 bases at J, with 17 bases between. The CDR3 spans 14 residues. The V gene's germline CDR1 is LNHDA and CDR2 SQIVND (reference sequence). The CDR3 coding sequence is TGTGCCAGTAGCTCCTCTTTCTTGGAGGCTGAAGCTTTCTTT. Its protein product is CASSSSFLEAEAFF.

The sample holds one count of this clonotype. The chain has TRBV25-1 and TRBJ1-4; perhaps TRBD1 as D (6 bases). The CDR3 runs to 15 residues. Trimming took 4 bases from V and 4 from J, leaving 13 bases between them. CDR1 is MGHDK and CDR2 is SYGVNS in the germline V gene. This CDR3 is CASSAPTGGNEKLFF. The CDR3, as DNA: TGTGCCAGCAGTGCACCGACAGGCGGTAATGAAAAACTGTTTTTT. Variable domain in full (rest from reference TRBV25-1 and TRBJ1-4): EADIYQTPRYLVIGTGKKITLECSQTMGHDKMYWYQQDPGMELHLIHYSYGVNSTEKGDLSSESTVSRIRTEHFPLTLESARPSHTSQYLCASSAPTGGNEKLFFGSGTQLSVL.

This clonotype was recorded once. In DNA, the CDR3 is TGTGCCAGCAGGAAGGGGGGGTACGAGCAGTACTTC. Translating it yields CASRKGGYEQYF. This chain joins TRBV7-8 and TRBJ2-7; D may be TRBD2 (7 bases). V lost 6 bases and J 4 bases, leaving 10 bases between the germline ends. Germline CDR1 and CDR2: SGHVS and FQNEAQ. This CDR3 comprises 12 residues.

The sample holds one count of this clonotype. The chain combines TRBV15 with TRBJ1-5; unclear D gene. Looked up from germline, CDR1 is LNHNV and CDR2 is YYDKDF (reference sequence). The CDR3 is 14 amino acids. V was pared by 3 bases and J by 3 bases, with 9 bases between. The CDR3 DNA sequence: TGTGCCACCAGCAGCTGGGAGACCAATCAGCCCCAGCATTTT. Translated: CATSSWETNQPQHF.